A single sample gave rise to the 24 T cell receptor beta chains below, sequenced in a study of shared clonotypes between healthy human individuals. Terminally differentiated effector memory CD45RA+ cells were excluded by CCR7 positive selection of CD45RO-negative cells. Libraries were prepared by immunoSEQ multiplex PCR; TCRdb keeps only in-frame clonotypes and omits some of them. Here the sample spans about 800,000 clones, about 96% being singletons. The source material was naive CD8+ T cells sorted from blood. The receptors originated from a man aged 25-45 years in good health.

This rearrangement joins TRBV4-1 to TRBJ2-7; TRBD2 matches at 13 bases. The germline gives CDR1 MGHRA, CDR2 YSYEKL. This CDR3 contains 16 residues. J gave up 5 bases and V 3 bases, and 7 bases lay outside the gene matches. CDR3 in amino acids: CASSHAPGLAGDEQYF. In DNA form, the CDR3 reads TGCGCCAGCAGCCACGCACCAGGACTAGCGGGAGACGAGCAGTACTTC.

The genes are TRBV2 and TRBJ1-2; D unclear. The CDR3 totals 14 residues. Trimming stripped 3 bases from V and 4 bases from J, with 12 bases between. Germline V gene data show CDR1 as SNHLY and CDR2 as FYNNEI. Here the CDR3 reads CASSESGNPYGYTF. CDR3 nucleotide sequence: TGTGCCAGCAGTGAGTCAGGCAATCCCTATGGCTACACCTTC.

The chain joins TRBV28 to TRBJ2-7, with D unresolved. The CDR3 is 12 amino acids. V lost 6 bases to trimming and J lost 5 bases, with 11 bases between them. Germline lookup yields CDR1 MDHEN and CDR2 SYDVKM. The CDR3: CASSQMGNEQYF. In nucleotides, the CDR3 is TGTGCCAGCAGCCAAATGGGGAACGAGCAGTACTTC. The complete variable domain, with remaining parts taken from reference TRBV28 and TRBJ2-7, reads DVKVTQSSRYLVKRTGEKVFLECVQDMDHENMFWYRQDPGLGLRLIYFSYDVKMKEKGDIPEGYSVSREKKERFSLILESASTNQTSMYLCASSQMGNEQYFGPGTRLTVT.

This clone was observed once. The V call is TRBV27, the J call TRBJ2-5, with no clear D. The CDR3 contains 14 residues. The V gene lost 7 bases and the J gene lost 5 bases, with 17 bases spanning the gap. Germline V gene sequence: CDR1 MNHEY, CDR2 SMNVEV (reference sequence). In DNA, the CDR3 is TGTGCCAGCATCTCGAGCCTTGGGGATGAGACCCAGTACTTC. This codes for CASISSLGDETQYF.

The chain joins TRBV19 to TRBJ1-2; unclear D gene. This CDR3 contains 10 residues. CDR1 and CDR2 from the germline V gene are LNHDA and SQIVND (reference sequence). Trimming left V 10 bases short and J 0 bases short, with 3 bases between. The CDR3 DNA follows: TGTGCCACTTCTAACTATGGCTACACCTTC. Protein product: CATSNYGYTF.

CDR3 residues: CATSMFRAGSYEQYF. The DNA of the CDR3 is TGTGCCACCAGTATGTTCCGAGCGGGATCGTACGAGCAGTACTTC. The chain recombines TRBV15 with TRBJ2-7; 7 bases are shared with TRBD2. This CDR3 spans 15 amino acids. J was trimmed by 4 bases and V by 6 bases; bases with no gene match: 12. Germline loops: CDR1 LNHNV, CDR2 YYDKDF (reference sequence).

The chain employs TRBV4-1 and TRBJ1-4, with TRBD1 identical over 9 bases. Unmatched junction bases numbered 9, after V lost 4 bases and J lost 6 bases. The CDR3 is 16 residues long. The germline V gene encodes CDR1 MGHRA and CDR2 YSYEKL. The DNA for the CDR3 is TGCGCCAGCAGCCCAAGGACAGGGGAGGTGGATGAAAAACTGTTTTTT. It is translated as CASSPRTGEVDEKLFF.

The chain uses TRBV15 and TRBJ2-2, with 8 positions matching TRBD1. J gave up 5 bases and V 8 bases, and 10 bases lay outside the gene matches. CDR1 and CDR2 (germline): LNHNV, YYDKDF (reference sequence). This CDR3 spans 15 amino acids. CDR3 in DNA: TGTGCCACCTCCCTTGACAGGGGCGTGACCGGGGAGCTGTTTTTT. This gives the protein CATSLDRGVTGELFF.

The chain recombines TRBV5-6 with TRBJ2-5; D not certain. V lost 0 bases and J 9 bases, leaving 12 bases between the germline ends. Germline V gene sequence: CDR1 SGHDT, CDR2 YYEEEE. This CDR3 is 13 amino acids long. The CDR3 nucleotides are TGTGCCAGCAGCTTGGAGAGGCGACGGGCCCAGTACTTC. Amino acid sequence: CASSLERRRAQYF. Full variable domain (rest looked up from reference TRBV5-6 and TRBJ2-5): DAGVTQSPTHLIKTRGQQVTLRCSPKSGHDTVSWYQQALGQGPQFIFQYYEEEERQRGNFPDRFSGHQFPNYSSELNVNALLLGDSALYLCASSLERRRAQYFGPGTRLLVL.

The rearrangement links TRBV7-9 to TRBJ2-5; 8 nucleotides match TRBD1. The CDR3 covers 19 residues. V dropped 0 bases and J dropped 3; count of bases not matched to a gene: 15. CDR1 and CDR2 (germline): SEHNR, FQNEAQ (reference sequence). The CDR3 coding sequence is TGTGCCAGCAGCTTAGCGGGTATTGGAAGACAGGGGCTAGAAGAGACCCAGTACTTC. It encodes CASSLAGIGRQGLEETQYF.

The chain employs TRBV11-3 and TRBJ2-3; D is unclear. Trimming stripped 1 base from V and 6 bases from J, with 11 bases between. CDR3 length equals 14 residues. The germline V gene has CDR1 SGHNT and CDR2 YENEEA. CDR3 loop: CASSLGLGWDTQYF. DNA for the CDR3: TGTGCCAGCAGCTTAGGTTTAGGGTGGGATACGCAGTATTTT.

In DNA, the CDR3 is TGTGCCAGCAGTGAATATTATGGGACTAGCGGGAGTACCTACGAGCAGTACTTC. Its translation is CASSEYYGTSGSTYEQYF. This rearrangement joins TRBV6-1 to TRBJ2-7; 14 positions match TRBD2. The CDR3 has 18 residues. CDR1 is MNHNS, CDR2 SASEGT, per germline. V dropped 2 bases and J dropped 2; count of bases not matched to a gene: 8.

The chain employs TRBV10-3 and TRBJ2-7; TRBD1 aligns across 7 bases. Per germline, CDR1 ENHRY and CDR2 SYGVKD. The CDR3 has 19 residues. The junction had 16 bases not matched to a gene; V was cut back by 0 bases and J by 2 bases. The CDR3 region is CAISESNGQAGFSPYEQYF. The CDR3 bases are TGTGCCATCAGTGAGTCGAACGGACAGGCGGGTTTTAGCCCCTACGAGCAGTACTTC.

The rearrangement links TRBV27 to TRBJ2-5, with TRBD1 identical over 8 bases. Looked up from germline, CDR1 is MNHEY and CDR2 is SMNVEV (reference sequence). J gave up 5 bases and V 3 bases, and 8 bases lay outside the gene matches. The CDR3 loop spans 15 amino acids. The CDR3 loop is CASSFSRQGMETQYF. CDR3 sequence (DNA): TGTGCCAGCAGTTTTTCGAGACAGGGGATGGAGACCCAGTACTTC.

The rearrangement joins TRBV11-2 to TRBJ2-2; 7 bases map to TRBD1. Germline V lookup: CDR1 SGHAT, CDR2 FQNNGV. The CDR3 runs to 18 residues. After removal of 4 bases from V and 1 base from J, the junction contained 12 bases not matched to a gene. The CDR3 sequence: CASSSLDGDSWNTGELFF. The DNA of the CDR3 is TGTGCCAGCAGCTCCCTAGACGGGGACAGCTGGAACACCGGGGAGCTGTTTTTT.

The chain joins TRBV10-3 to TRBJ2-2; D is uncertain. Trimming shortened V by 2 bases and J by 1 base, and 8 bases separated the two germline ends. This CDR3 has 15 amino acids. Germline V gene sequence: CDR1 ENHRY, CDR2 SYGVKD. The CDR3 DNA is TGTGCCATCAGTGAGCCAACTTGGAACACCGGGGAGCTGTTTTTT. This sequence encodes CAISEPTWNTGELFF.

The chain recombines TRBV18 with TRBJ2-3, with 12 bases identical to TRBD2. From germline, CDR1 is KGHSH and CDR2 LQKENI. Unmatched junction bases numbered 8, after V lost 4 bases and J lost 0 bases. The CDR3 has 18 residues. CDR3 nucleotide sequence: TGTGCCAGCTCACGAAAACGACTAGCGGGAGTGAGCACAGATACGCAGTATTTT. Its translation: CASSRKRLAGVSTDTQYF.

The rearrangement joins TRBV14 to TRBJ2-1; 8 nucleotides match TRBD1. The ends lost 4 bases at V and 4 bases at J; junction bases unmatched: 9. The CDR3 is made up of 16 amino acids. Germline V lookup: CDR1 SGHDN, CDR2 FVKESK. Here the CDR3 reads CASSPPQGAFYNEQFF. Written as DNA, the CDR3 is TGTGCCAGCAGCCCTCCGCAGGGGGCTTTTTACAATGAGCAGTTCTTC.

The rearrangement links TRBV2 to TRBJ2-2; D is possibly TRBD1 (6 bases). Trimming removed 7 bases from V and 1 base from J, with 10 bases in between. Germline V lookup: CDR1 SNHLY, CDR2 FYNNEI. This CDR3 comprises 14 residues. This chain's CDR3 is CASTTTGNTGELFF. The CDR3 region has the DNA TGTGCCAGCACCACGACAGGGAACACCGGGGAGCTGTTTTTT.

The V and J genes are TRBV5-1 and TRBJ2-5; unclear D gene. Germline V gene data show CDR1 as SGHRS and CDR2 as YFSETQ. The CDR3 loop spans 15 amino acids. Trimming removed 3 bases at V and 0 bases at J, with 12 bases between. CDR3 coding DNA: TGCGCCAGCAGCTCTACCGGTGCAAACCAAGAGACCCAGTACTTC. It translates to CASSSTGANQETQYF.

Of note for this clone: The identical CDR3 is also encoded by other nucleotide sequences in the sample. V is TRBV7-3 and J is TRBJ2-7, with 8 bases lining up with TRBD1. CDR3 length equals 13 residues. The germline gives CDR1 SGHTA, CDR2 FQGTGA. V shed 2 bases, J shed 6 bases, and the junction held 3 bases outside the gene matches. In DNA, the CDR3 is TGTGCCAGCAGCTTACAGGGGGCTGGCGAGCAGTACTTC. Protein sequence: CASSLQGAGEQYF.

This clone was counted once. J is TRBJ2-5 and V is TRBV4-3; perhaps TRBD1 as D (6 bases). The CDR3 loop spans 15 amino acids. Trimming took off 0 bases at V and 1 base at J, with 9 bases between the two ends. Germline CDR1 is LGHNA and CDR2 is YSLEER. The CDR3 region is CASSQEGGPQETQYF. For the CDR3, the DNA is TGCGCCAGCAGCCAAGAAGGGGGACCCCAAGAGACCCAGTACTTC.

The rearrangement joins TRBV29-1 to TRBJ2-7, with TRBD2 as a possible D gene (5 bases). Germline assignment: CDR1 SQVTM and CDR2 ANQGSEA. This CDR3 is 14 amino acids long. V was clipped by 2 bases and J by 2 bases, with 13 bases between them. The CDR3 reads CSVESSGYPYEQYF. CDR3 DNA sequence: TGCAGCGTTGAATCATCGGGGTACCCCTACGAGCAGTACTTC.

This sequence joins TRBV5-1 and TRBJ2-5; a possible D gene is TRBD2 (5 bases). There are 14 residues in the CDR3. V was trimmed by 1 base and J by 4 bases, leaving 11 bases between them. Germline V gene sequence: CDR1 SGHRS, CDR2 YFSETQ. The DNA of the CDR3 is TGCGCCAGCAGCTTGAGAGGGAGAGCAGAGACCCAGTACTTC. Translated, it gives CASSLRGRAETQYF.